This T cell receptor (beta chain) stems from a study of T and B cells in COVID-19 patients. For the study at large: COVID-19 patients gave peripheral blood either during active infection or after recovery. Of roughly 22 active-infection patients, 11 to 12 were critically ill with mechanical ventilation or extracorporeal membrane oxygenation. Of around 21 active-infection patients, roughly 18 carried comorbidities linked to unfavorable COVID-19 outcome.

This clonotype was observed a handful of times. Antigen: not known. TRB was amplified from approximately 250-480 ng of blood genomic DNA. Study findings and constraints: Patients with COVID-19 reportedly showed strongly skewed T cell receptor beta variable and joining gene usage.

TRB rearrangements were amplified by multiplex PCR with BIOMED2 TRB-A/B primers. TCRdb recomputed calls from the multiplex PCR reads with MiXCR, one row per CDR3 protein. The sample contains about 22,000 distinct CDR3 sequences, under 30% of which appear only once. Trimming stripped 0 bases from V and 6 bases from J, with 15 bases between. CDR3 length: 16 amino acids. Germline CDR1 reads SGHKS; CDR2 reads YYEKEE (reference sequence). The material sequenced was blood. This TCR derives from a human donor who had recovered from COVID-19. The chain links TRBV5-5 to TRBJ1-4; D is perhaps TRBD1 (6 bases). CDR3 bases: TGTGCCAGCAGCTTGGCCCTACAGGGAGGGTATGAAAAACTGTTTTTT. Its protein product is CASSLALQGGYEKLFF.